This TCR beta chain was identified during a study of blood T cell repertoires in COVID-19. Study-wide context: The United States, Italy and Spain were the sources of the acute and convalescent COVID-19 samples. The analysed material was cDNA or gDNA that came from T cells, B-cell-depleted T cells, or PBMCs.

Followed over time, Seattle patients had been enrolled while infection was active. This clone was seen once. V trimming: 1 base; J trimming: 6 bases; junction bases outside the gene matches: 8. The length of the CDR3 is 16 residues. CDR1 is LNHDA and CDR2 is SQIVND in the germline V gene (reference sequence). Source study methods: Estimates of nucleated cell counts were drawn from the amplification of reference gene primers. TCRdb keeps only in-frame clones here, not all; method: immunoSEQ multiplex PCR. Clonal size and the V and J genes are those of that table, whereas D and trimming came from the DNA. This table has under 400,000 clones, approximately 88% appearing once.

This receptor was identified in a woman aged 25 to 39 with COVID-19, enrolled during active disease. The chain is built from TRBV19 and TRBJ2-2, with TRBD1 matching over 7 bases. Sequencing was performed on peripheral blood. This chain's CDR3 is CASSIAGGSRAGELFF. CDR3 coding DNA: TGTGCCAGTAGTATAGCAGGGGGTTCTAGGGCCGGGGAGCTGTTTTTT.